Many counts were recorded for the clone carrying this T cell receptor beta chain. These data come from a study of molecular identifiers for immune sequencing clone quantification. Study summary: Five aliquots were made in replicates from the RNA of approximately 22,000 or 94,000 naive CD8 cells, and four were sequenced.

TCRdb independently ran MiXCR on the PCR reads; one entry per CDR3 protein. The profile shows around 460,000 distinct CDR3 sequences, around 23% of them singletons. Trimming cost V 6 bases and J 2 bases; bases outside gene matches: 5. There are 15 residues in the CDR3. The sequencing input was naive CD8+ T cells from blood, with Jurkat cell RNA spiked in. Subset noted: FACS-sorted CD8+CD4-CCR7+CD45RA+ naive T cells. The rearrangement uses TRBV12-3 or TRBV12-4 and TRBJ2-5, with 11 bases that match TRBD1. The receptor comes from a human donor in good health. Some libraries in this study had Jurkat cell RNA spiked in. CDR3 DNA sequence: TGTGCCAGCAGGGATCGGGACAGGGGGCAAGAGACCCAGTACTTC. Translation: CASRDRDRGQETQYF.